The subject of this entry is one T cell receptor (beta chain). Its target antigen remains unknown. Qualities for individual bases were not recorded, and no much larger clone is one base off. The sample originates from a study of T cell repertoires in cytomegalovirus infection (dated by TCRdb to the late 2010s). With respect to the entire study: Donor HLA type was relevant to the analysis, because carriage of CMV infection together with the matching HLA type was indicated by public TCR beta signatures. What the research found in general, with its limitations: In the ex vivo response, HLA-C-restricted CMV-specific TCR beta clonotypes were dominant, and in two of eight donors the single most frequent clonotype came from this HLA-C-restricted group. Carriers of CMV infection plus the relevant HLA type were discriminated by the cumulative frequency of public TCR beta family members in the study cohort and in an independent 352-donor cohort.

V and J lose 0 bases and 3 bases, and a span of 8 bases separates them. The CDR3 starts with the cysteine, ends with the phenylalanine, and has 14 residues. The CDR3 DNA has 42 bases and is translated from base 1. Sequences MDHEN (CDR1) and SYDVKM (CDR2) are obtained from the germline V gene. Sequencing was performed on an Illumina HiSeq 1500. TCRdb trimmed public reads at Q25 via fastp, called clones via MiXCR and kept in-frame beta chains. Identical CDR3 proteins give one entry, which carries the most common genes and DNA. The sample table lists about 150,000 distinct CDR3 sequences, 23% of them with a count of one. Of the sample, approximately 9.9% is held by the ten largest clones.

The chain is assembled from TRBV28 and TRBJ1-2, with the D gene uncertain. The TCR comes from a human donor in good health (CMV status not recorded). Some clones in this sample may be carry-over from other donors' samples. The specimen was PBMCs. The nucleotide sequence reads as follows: TGTGCCAGCAGTTTATGGCCCAGTCACTATGGCTACACCTTC. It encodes CASSLWPSHYGYTF.